Shown below are 20 T cell receptor beta chains from a single sample sequenced in a study of control samples from healthy donors and cancer patients. Method: immunoSEQ multiplex PCR; TCRdb's copy keeps in-frame clones and lacks some. Of roughly 140,000 clones in the sample, 93% were seen once. The sequencing input was blood. These TCRs come from a man between 45 and 60 years old in good health.

The V and J genes are TRBV7-6 and TRBJ1-1, with unresolved D. V was cut by 5 bases and J by 0 bases, with 10 bases left in between. Germline V CDR1 and CDR2: SGHVS, FNYEAQ. This CDR3 contains 14 residues. The DNA for the CDR3 is TGTGCCAGCAGCCCTGAGCCCTTGAACACTGAAGCTTTCTTT. Translation gives CASSPEPLNTEAFF.

The rearrangement links TRBV29-1 to TRBJ1-5; no clear D. The CDR3 consists of 13 residues. Germline CDR1 SQVTM, CDR2 ANQGSEA. Trimming stripped 3 bases from V and 4 bases from J, with 10 bases between. CDR3 amino acids: CSVEGQPNQPQHF. The CDR3 nucleotides read TGCAGCGTTGAGGGCCAGCCAAATCAGCCCCAGCATTTT.

The chain employs TRBV18 and TRBJ2-7; perhaps TRBD1 as D (6 bases). The CDR3 sequence is 13 residues long. Looked up from germline, CDR1 is KGHSH and CDR2 is LQKENI. V was trimmed by 3 bases and J by 6 bases, leaving 12 bases between them. CDR3: CASSPTGKGEQYF. CDR3 DNA sequence: TGTGCCAGCTCACCTACAGGGAAAGGCGAGCAGTACTTC.

This sequence joins TRBV28 and TRBJ2-7, with D uncertain. The germline CDR1 and CDR2 sequences are MDHEN and SYDVKM. The V end was cut by 5 bases, the J end by 6 bases, with 5 bases between. The CDR3 sequence is 10 residues long. This CDR3 reads CASSTIEQYF. The CDR3 nucleotides are TGTGCCAGCAGTACTATCGAGCAGTACTTC.

The genes are TRBV11-2 and TRBJ1-2, with 9 bases that match TRBD1. Germline CDR1 SGHAT, CDR2 FQNNGV. V shed 3 bases, J shed 5 bases, and the junction held 4 bases outside the gene matches. The CDR3 consists of 14 residues. The CDR3 is CASSFAGTGYGYTF. The CDR3 DNA reads TGTGCCAGCAGCTTTGCCGGGACAGGGTATGGCTACACCTTC.

The rearrangement links TRBV7-9 to TRBJ2-2; TRBD1 aligns across 12 bases. There are 17 residues in the CDR3. Per the germline V gene, CDR1 is SEHNR and CDR2 is FQNEAQ (reference sequence). Trimming at V came to 5 bases and at J to 4 bases, leaving 8 bases not matched to a gene. The CDR3 DNA follows: TGTGCCAGCAGCCCAAGGAGGGACAGGGGGCTCACCGGGGAGCTGTTTTTT. Residues: CASSPRRDRGLTGELFF.

This CDR3 is CASSNQGSGTDTQYF. The CDR3 DNA is TGTGCCAGCAGCAACCAAGGCAGCGGGACAGATACGCAGTATTTT. The chain recombines TRBV4-2 with TRBJ2-3, with D perhaps TRBD2 (6 bases). From germline, CDR1 is LGHNA and CDR2 YNFKEQ. This CDR3 comprises 15 residues. Deletions cut 5 bases from V and 3 bases from J, with 15 bases between.

This chain joins TRBV14 and TRBJ1-2; 9 nucleotides agree with TRBD1. With 4 bases clipped from V and 8 bases from J, the junction kept 5 bases outside the gene matches. Germline V CDR1 and CDR2: SGHDN, FVKESK. The CDR3 totals 13 residues. The chain's CDR3 is CASSRTGAGGYTF. As DNA, the CDR3 is TGTGCCAGCAGCCGGACAGGGGCCGGGGGCTACACCTTC.

The CDR3 DNA reads TGTGCCAGTAGTATAAAGTCCGGCCCTAATGAAAAACTGTTTTTT. It yields the protein CASSIKSGPNEKLFF. The J gene is TRBJ1-4, the V gene TRBV19; D is unclear. V dropped 2 bases and J dropped 3 bases, with 10 bases sitting between them. Germline CDR1 is LNHDA and CDR2 is SQIVND (reference sequence). The CDR3 sequence is 15 residues long.

V is TRBV2 and J is TRBJ2-7, with TRBD2 identical over 7 bases. Unmatched junction bases numbered 13, after V lost 7 bases and J lost 7 bases. The CDR3 runs 14 residues. Germline V gene sequence: CDR1 SNHLY, CDR2 FYNNEI. The CDR3 spells CASKRAGSVGEQYF. In DNA form, the CDR3 reads TGTGCCAGCAAACGAGCGGGGTCGGTAGGGGAGCAGTACTTC. Full variable domain (missing parts from reference TRBV2 and TRBJ2-7): EPEVTQTPSHQVTQMGQEVILRCVPISNHLYFYWYRQILGQKVEFLVSFYNNEISEKSEIFDDQFSVERPDGSNFTLKIRSTKLEDSAMYFCASKRAGSVGEQYFGPGTRLTVT.

The V gene is TRBV5-5, the J gene TRBJ2-7; the match to TRBD2 covers 10 bases. J gave up 4 bases and V 1 base, and 2 bases lay outside the gene matches. The CDR3 consists of 14 residues. The germline V gene has CDR1 SGHKS and CDR2 YYEKEE (reference sequence). CDR3 DNA: TGTGCCAGCAGCTTGACTAGCGGGATTTACGAGCAGTACTTC. This translates into CASSLTSGIYEQYF.

The chain links TRBV27 to TRBJ2-7; possible D gene TRBD2, 5 bases. The CDR3 has 15 amino acids. The ends were cut back, 2 bases at V and 0 bases at J, with 11 bases in the middle. CDR1 MNHEY and CDR2 SMNVEV come from the germline V gene (reference sequence). The CDR3 nucleotides read TGTGCCAGCAGTTTACGGCAGCGGCCCTCCTACGAGCAGTACTTC. This codes for CASSLRQRPSYEQYF.

This CDR3 reads CASSLDSGPNSDTQYF. The DNA of the CDR3 is TGTGCCAGCAGCTTAGACAGCGGGCCGAATTCGGATACGCAGTATTTT. The chain is built from TRBV7-8 and TRBJ2-3; D may be TRBD2 (6 bases). This CDR3 comprises 16 residues. Germline loops: CDR1 SGHVS, CDR2 FQNEAQ. V lost 1 base to trimming and J lost 6 bases, with 17 bases between them.

The CDR3 DNA reads as TGCGCCAGCAGCCCCACGGACAGGGGCGATTCACCCCTCCACTTT. Protein: CASSPTDRGDSPLHF. V usage is TRBV5-1 and J usage is TRBJ1-6; TRBD1 aligns across 9 bases. The length of the CDR3 is 15 residues. CDR1 SGHRS and CDR2 YFSETQ come from the germline V gene. V was clipped by 4 bases and J by 8 bases; unmatched bases: 7. The variable domain in full, with the rest retrieved from reference TRBV5-1 and TRBJ1-6, is KAGVTQTPRYLIKTRGQQVTLSCSPISGHRSVSWYQQTPGQGLQFLFEYFSETQRNKGNFPGRFSGRQFSNSRSEMNVSTLELGDSALYLCASSPTDRGDSPLHFGNGTRLTVT.

The genes are TRBV25-1 and TRBJ2-5, with D possibly being TRBD1 or TRBD2 (5 bases each). The CDR3 has 12 residues. CDR1 and CDR2 (germline): MGHDK, SYGVNS. V gave up 7 bases and J gave up 5 bases, with 11 bases separating them. CDR3 in amino acids: CASMGEGETQYF. The CDR3 DNA sequence: TGTGCCAGCATGGGGGAAGGGGAGACCCAGTACTTC.

The V and J genes are TRBV7-9 and TRBJ1-1; 9 positions match TRBD1. The CDR3 consists of 15 residues. Germline CDR1 SEHNR, CDR2 FQNEAQ (reference sequence). V dropped 5 bases and J dropped 5; count of bases not matched to a gene: 9. The chain's CDR3 is CASSPRGTGKTEAFF. The CDR3 DNA is TGTGCCAGCAGCCCAAGAGGGACAGGGAAAACTGAAGCTTTCTTT.

The rearrangement links TRBV5-1 to TRBJ2-7; perhaps TRBD1 as D (5 bases). The V gene's germline CDR1 is SGHRS and CDR2 YFSETQ. The CDR3 covers 14 residues. The V and J ends lost 1 base and 0 bases respectively, with 8 bases between them. The CDR3 coding sequence is TGCGCCAGCAGCTTGACAGGCACCTCCTACGAGCAGTACTTC. It translates to CASSLTGTSYEQYF.

The J gene is TRBJ1-2, the V gene TRBV11-2; 9 bases align to TRBD1. CDR1 and CDR2 (germline): SGHAT, FQNNGV. There are 12 residues in the CDR3. The V gene end was trimmed by 8 bases and the J gene end by 8 bases; junction bases not matched to a gene: 6. The DNA for the CDR3 is TGTGCCAGCGCTACAGGGGGCCGGGGCTACACCTTC. Translation: CASATGGRGYTF. The variable domain in full, completed from reference TRBV11-2 and TRBJ1-2, reads EAGVAQSPRYKIIEKRQSVAFWCNPISGHATLYWYQQILGQGPKLLIQFQNNGVVDDSQLPKDRFSAERLKGVDSTLKIQPAKLEDSAVYLCASATGGRGYTFGSGTRLTVV.

In its sample, this clone was seen once. The chain employs TRBV28 and TRBJ2-7; D tentatively fits TRBD1 or TRBD2 (5 bases each). V was cut by 4 bases and J by 5 bases, with 9 bases left in between. Germline values: CDR1 MDHEN, CDR2 SYDVKM. CDR3 length equals 12 residues. CDR3 loop: CASSWGRNEQYF. The CDR3 nucleotides read TGTGCCAGCAGTTGGGGGAGAAACGAGCAGTACTTC.

J is TRBJ2-3 and V is TRBV7-9; D gene uncertain. The ends were cut back, 1 base at V and 4 bases at J, with 3 bases in the middle. The CDR3 spans 12 residues. Germline V lookup: CDR1 SEHNR, CDR2 FQNEAQ (reference sequence). CDR3 in DNA: TGTGCCAGCAGCTTAGAATCAGATACGCAGTATTTT. Protein sequence: CASSLESDTQYF. Full variable domain (missing parts from reference TRBV7-9 and TRBJ2-3): DTGVSQNPRHKITKRGQNVTFRCDPISEHNRLYWYRQTLGQGPEFLTYFQNEAQLEKSRLLSDRFSAERPKGSFSTLEIQRTEQGDSAMYLCASSLESDTQYFGPGTRLTVL.